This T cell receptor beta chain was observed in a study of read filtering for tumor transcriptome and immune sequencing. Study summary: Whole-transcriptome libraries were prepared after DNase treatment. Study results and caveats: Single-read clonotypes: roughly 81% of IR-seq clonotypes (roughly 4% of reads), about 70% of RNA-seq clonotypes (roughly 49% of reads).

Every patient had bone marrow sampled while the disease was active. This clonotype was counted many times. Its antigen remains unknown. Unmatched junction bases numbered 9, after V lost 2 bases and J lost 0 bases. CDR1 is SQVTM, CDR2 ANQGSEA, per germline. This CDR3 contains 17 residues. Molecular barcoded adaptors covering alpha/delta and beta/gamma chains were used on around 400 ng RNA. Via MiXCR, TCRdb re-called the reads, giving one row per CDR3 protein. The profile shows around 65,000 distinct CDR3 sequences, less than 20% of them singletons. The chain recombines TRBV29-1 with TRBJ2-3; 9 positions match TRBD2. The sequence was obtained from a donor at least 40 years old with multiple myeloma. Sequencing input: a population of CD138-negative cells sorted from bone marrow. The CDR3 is CSVENLRGGSSTDTQYF. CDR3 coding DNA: TGCAGCGTTGAAAACTTGCGGGGGGGAAGTAGCACAGATACGCAGTATTTT.